This is a list of T cell receptor beta chains from one sample in a study of OX40 agonist ivuxolimab in advanced cancers. Repertoires were generated with immunoSEQ multiplex PCR, while TCRdb's copy carries only in-frame clones and drops some. The repertoire holds about 55,000 clones, with about 83% as singletons. The sample was CD4+ or CD8+ T cells sorted from blood, taken in a trial of the OX40 agonist ivuxolimab. Receptors originate from an adult with an advanced solid tumor such as melanoma, head and neck, liver or kidney cancer. CDR3s include the opening cysteine and the closing phenylalanine or tryptophan. D genes are given only for firm matches. Clone size appears in some rows only: once, few, many, or a class for an expanded clone.

size	D	J	V	DNA	CDR3
NA	NA	TRBJ1-1	TRBV2	TGTGCCAGCAGTGTTGGGAACACTGAAGCTTTCTTT	CASSVGNTEAFF
once	TRBD1	TRBJ1-3	TRBV7-9	TGTGCCAGCAGCCCGACAGGGGGCGGAAACACCATATATTTT	CASSPTGGGNTIYF
NA	NA	TRBJ2-7	TRBV6-5	TGTGCCAGCAGTGAGACTTGGGCCTACGAGCAGTACTTC	CASSETWAYEQYF
NA	TRBD1	TRBJ1-2	TRBV5-4	TGTGCCAGCAGCTTGTCGGACAGGGCCGACCCTTATGGCTACACCTTC	CASSLSDRADPYGYTF
NA	NA	TRBJ1-2	TRBV25-1	TGTGCCAGCAGTACCGGGGCTGACTATGGCTACACCTTC	CASSTGADYGYTF
NA	TRBD1	TRBJ1-2	TRBV7-2	TGTGCCAGCAGCTTAAGTCCCGGGACAGGGTCTGGCTATGGCTACACCTTC	CASSLSPGTGSGYGYTF
NA	NA	TRBJ2-7	TRBV4-3	TGCGCCAGCAGCCAAGAATTTGGACGCGAGCAGTACTTC	CASSQEFGREQYF
NA	NA	TRBJ2-1	TRBV5-1	TGCGCCAGCAGGTCTAATTCTGGGACCCCCTACAATGAGCAGTTCTTC	CASRSNSGTPYNEQFF
NA	NA	TRBJ1-3	TRBV4-1	TGCGCCAGCAGCCAAGAAAGGGGGAGCTCTGGAAACACCATATATTTT	CASSQERGSSGNTIYF
once	TRBD2	TRBJ2-7	TRBV7-2	TGTGCCAGCAGCTTCCTCCCGACTAGCCCCTACGAGCAGTACTTC	CASSFLPTSPYEQYF
NA	NA	TRBJ2-5	TRBV5-4	TGTGCCAGCAGCTTGGGGGCGGGAGAGACCCAGTACTTC	CASSLGAGETQYF
NA	NA	TRBJ2-1	TRBV10-3	TGTGCCATCAGTGACAGCGGAAGCTCCTACAATGAGCAGTTCTTC	CAISDSGSSYNEQFF
once	NA	TRBJ1-5	TRBV18	TGTGCCAGCTCACCAGGCCGGGATCAGCCCCAGCATTTT	CASSPGRDQPQHF
NA	NA	TRBJ1-1	TRBV5-1	TGCGCCAGCAGTAACGGACAGCTGAACACTGAAGCTTTCTTT	CASSNGQLNTEAFF
NA	NA	TRBJ1-1	TRBV15	TGTGCCACCAGCCACGACACCTTTGAAGCTTTCTTT	CATSHDTFEAFF
NA	NA	TRBJ2-7	TRBV28	TGTGCCAGCAGTACTCAAACCCGGACGCAGTACTTC	CASSTQTRTQYF
NA	TRBD1	TRBJ2-2	TRBV7-2	TGTGCCAGCAGCCCCAGGGGGCGCCCACCCGGGGAGCTGTTTTTT	CASSPRGRPPGELFF
few	NA	TRBJ2-3	TRBV9	TGTGCCAGCAGCGTAGAGTCAGGGGGGGCGTTGCAGTATTTT	CASSVESGGALQYF
NA	NA	TRBJ2-3	TRBV5-4	TGTGCCAGCAGCTTAATACGTCGCACTAGCACAGATACGCAGTATTTT	CASSLIRRTSTDTQYF
NA	NA	TRBJ1-4	TRBV28	TGTGCCAGCAGTTTATATGGGCCTGGTGAAAAACTGTTTTTT	CASSLYGPGEKLFF
once	NA	TRBJ2-3	TRBV7-2	TGTGCCAGCAGCTTAGACCCCCTGAGCACAGATACGCAGTATTTT	CASSLDPLSTDTQYF
NA	TRBD1	TRBJ1-6	TRBV28	TGTGCCAGCAGCAAAGGGACAGGGGGTAAATCACCCCTCCACTTT	CASSKGTGGKSPLHF